The present TCR beta chain was sequenced within a study of yellow fever vaccine responses in identical twins. MiXCR was run by TCRdb on the RT-PCR reads, yielding one entry per CDR3 protein. The sample carries about 19,000 distinct CDR3 sequences, under 80% recorded once. This CDR3 contains 15 residues. Germline V gene sequence: CDR1 SGHAT, CDR2 FQNNGV. V shed 1 base and J shed 4 bases, with 11 bases lying between them. General observations from the study: Convergence reportedly seemed to mark part of the twins' vaccine T cell response, with personalization marking the rest.

To note about this clonotype: Its target is not known.

This TCR was sampled from a woman aged 18-29 years who received the yellow fever vaccine. Specimen: T cells from blood (PBMCs), unsorted or a sorted subset (not recorded which), collected before or after yellow fever vaccination (not recorded which). The chain uses TRBV11-2 and TRBJ1-5, with D unresolved. The CDR3 DNA follows: TGTGCCAGCAGCTTAGGACGAAGAGAAAATCAGCCCCAGCATTTT. This translates into CASSLGRRENQPQHF.